The rows below give T cell receptor beta chains drawn from one sample of a study of identifying expanded T cells in peripheral blood. The table came from immunoSEQ multiplex PCR; TCRdb's copy has only in-frame clones and leaves some out. The sample lists about 90,000 clones, approximately 83% occurring once. Sequenced material: blood. The origin of the receptors is a person between 18 and 75 years old in good health. CDR3s include the opening cysteine and the closing phenylalanine or tryptophan. The order of the fields is D gene, V gene, J gene, clone size, CDR3 protein, CDR3 DNA. A D gene is named only where the DNA matches it firmly. Rows give clone size only sometimes, using once, few, many, or a class for an expanded clone.

>TRBD1|TRBV29-1|TRBJ2-1|-
CSGSTGGLNEQFF
TGCAGCGGGTCGACAGGGGGATTGAATGAGCAGTTCTTC
>-|TRBV30|TRBJ2-2|-
CAWSVVTRTGELFF
TGTGCCTGGAGTGTTGTCACCCGCACCGGGGAGCTGTTTTTT
>-|TRBV5-6|TRBJ1-3|-
CASSLWGNTIYF
TGTGCCAGCAGCTTATGGGGAAACACCATATATTTT
>-|TRBV5-5|TRBJ2-2|-
CASSALASGELFF
TGTGCCAGCAGTGCCTTAGCTTCCGGGGAGCTGTTTTTT
>TRBD1|TRBV11-2|TRBJ2-7|-
CASSLARDRNSYEQYF
TGTGCCAGCAGCTTAGCTCGGGACAGGAACTCCTACGAGCAGTACTTC
>-|TRBV5-4|TRBJ1-1|-
CASSQLTMNTEAFF
TGTGCCAGCAGCCAGCTTACTATGAACACTGAAGCTTTCTTT
>-|TRBV5-6|TRBJ1-3|-
CASSLYLNRGPGNTIYF
TGTGCCAGCAGCTTGTACCTCAACAGAGGACCTGGAAACACCATATATTTT
>-|TRBV25-1|TRBJ1-1|-
CASRGPTFLTEAFF
TGTGCCAGCAGAGGTCCGACATTTTTGACTGAAGCTTTCTTT
>-|TRBV5-3|TRBJ1-4|-
CASSSGQSNEKLFF
TGTGCCAGCAGCTCTGGACAGTCTAATGAAAAACTGTTTTTT
>TRBD1|TRBV5-1|TRBJ1-1|-
CASSWTGDDIEAFF
TGCGCCAGCAGCTGGACAGGGGACGATATTGAAGCTTTCTTT
>-|TRBV27|TRBJ2-7|-
CASSPFFVGAGYEQYF
TGTGCCAGCAGTCCGTTCTTCGTTGGAGCAGGCTACGAGCAGTACTTC
>-|TRBV4-1|TRBJ1-5|-
CASSQDPRTVGNQPQHF
TGCGCCAGCAGCCAAGATCCTCGTACGGTAGGCAATCAGCCCCAGCATTTT
>-|TRBV7-2|TRBJ1-5|once
CASSFHVDQPQHF
TGTGCCAGCAGCTTTCATGTTGATCAGCCCCAGCATTTT
>-|TRBV25-1|TRBJ2-5|-
CASSEAGGRQETQYF
TGTGCCAGCAGTGAAGCGGGCGGCAGGCAAGAGACCCAGTACTTC
>-|TRBV7-2|TRBJ2-1|-
CASSFSGTEQFF
TGTGCCAGCAGCTTCTCAGGGACTGAGCAGTTCTTC
>-|TRBV5-8|TRBJ2-3|once
CASSLDGYGTDTQYF
TGTGCCAGCAGCTTGGATGGGTACGGCACAGATACGCAGTATTTT
>-|TRBV15|TRBJ1-5|once
CATSLSWGTVNQPQHF
TGTGCCACCAGCCTATCTTGGGGTACGGTAAATCAGCCCCAGCATTTT
>-|TRBV11-2|TRBJ1-5|-
CASSLDQASNQPQHF
TGTGCCAGCAGCTTAGATCAGGCGAGCAATCAGCCCCAGCATTTT
>-|TRBV10-2|TRBJ1-3|-
CASSGGGGGNTIYF
TGCGCCAGCAGTGGGGGTGGCGGAGGAAACACCATATATTTT
>-|TRBV2|TRBJ2-7|-
CASSEEGQDLSYEQYF
TGTGCCAGCAGTGAAGAGGGGCAGGATCTCTCCTACGAGCAGTACTTC
>TRBD1|TRBV7-8|TRBJ2-3|-
CASSLADRGQPDTQYF
TGTGCCAGCAGCTTAGCGGACAGGGGGCAGCCAGATACGCAGTATTTT
>-|TRBV7-2|TRBJ1-3|once
CASSSAQINRERAGNTIYF
TGTGCCAGCAGCTCGGCCCAAATAAACAGGGAGCGGGCTGGAAACACCATATATTTT
>TRBD1|TRBV2|TRBJ1-1|-
CASRRTGATNTEAFF
TGTGCCAGCAGGCGGACAGGGGCTACGAACACTGAAGCTTTCTTT
>TRBD1|TRBV6-5|TRBJ1-1|-
CASSSGQGAEAFF
TGTGCCAGCAGTTCCGGACAGGGCGCTGAAGCTTTCTTT
>-|TRBV19|TRBJ2-5|-
CASSIQGGRQETQYF
TGTGCCAGTAGTATACAAGGGGGTCGGCAAGAGACCCAGTACTTC
>-|TRBV11-2|TRBJ2-7|-
CASSLTPGGSEYF
TGTGCCAGCAGCTTAACCCCCGGAGGTAGTGAGTACTTC
>-|TRBV6-1|TRBJ1-5|once
CASSDHFPGRGINSNQPQHF
TGTGCCAGCAGTGACCATTTCCCGGGACGGGGGATTAATAGCAATCAGCCCCAGCATTTT
>-|TRBV19|TRBJ1-5|few
CASRDANQPQHF
TGTGCCAGTAGGGATGCCAATCAGCCCCAGCATTTT
>-|TRBV5-6|TRBJ1-6|-
CASSLLGERSPLHF
TGTGCCAGCAGCTTGTTGGGGGAGAGATCACCCCTCCACTTT
>-|TRBV19|TRBJ2-7|-
CASSWTVSYEQYF
TGTGCCAGTAGCTGGACAGTTTCCTACGAGCAGTACTTC
>TRBD1|TRBV11-3|TRBJ1-5|-
CASSLAGTESNQPQHF
TGTGCCAGCAGCTTAGCCGGGACAGAAAGCAATCAGCCCCAGCATTTT
>TRBD1|TRBV28|TRBJ1-5|-
CASRRTGNQPQHF
TGTGCCAGCAGGCGGACAGGGAATCAGCCCCAGCATTTT
>-|TRBV6-5|TRBJ1-1|once
CASSYLERHTEAFF
TGTGCCAGCAGTTACTTGGAAAGACACACTGAAGCTTTCTTT
>-|TRBV10-1|TRBJ1-2|-
CASSISLGYGYTF
TGCGCCAGCAGTATTTCTTTGGGGTATGGCTACACCTTC
>-|TRBV4-1|TRBJ1-5|few
CASSQLPGSQPQHF
TGCGCCAGCAGCCAACTCCCGGGGAGTCAGCCCCAGCATTTT
>-|TRBV6-1|TRBJ1-2|-
CASSEGRDPGRLQGYTF
TGTGCCAGCAGTGAAGGTCGGGACCCCGGCCGGCTACAGGGCTACACCTTC
>-|TRBV25-1|TRBJ1-1|-
CASRRGREAEAFF
TGTGCCAGCAGGCGGGGAAGAGAAGCTGAAGCTTTCTTT
>-|TRBV7-9|TRBJ2-7|-
CASSLERGAWSAEQYF
TGTGCCAGCAGCTTAGAACGGGGGGCATGGTCAGCCGAGCAGTACTTC
>-|TRBV16|TRBJ2-7|-
CASSRGPSSYEQYF
TGTGCCAGTTCGAGGGGTCCTAGCTCCTACGAGCAGTACTTC
>-|TRBV5-6|TRBJ2-1|-
CASSLRQGPEQFF
TGTGCCAGCAGCTTGCGGCAGGGACCTGAGCAGTTCTTC